This T cell receptor beta chain derives from a study of tumor and adjacent non-tumor tissue in lung cancer. The wider study: The cohort had approximately 13 adenocarcinoma, a couple of squamous cell and 1 small cell patients.

As concerns this clonotype: Its antigen is not known.

Study-level findings and limits: Compared with tumor, normal lung showed significantly lower TCR diversity.

TCRbeta libraries were built with three rounds of nested PCR, modified from ARM-PCR. TCRdb re-analysed the multiplex PCR reads in MiXCR, keeping a single row per CDR3 protein. Among tens of thousands of distinct CDR3 sequences, about 70% were seen once, and the ten largest hold 20% to 30%. RNA was extracted from bulk tissue without any cell sorting. Distant lung tissue was collected more than 3 cm away from the tumor edge. Donors were chemotherapy-naive, newly diagnosed lung cancer surgical patients in China, August–late 2014. This TCR was sampled from a woman aged 60-70 years with non-small cell lung cancer. The sequenced sample consisted of distant non-tumor lung tissue.

CDR3 DNA: TGCGCCAGCAGCCAAGATGTCACCCTTGGCGAGACCCAGTACTTC. Translation: CASSQDVTLGETQYF. J is TRBJ2-5 and V is TRBV4-3; D call uncertain. V shed 0 bases and J shed 5 bases, with 13 bases lying between them. Germline loops: CDR1 LGHNA, CDR2 YSLEER. The CDR3 length is 15 residues.